What follows describes a single TCR beta chain. Its antigen specificity is not known. No base-level quality is on record; no much larger clone is a single base apart. The source of the sample is a study of CD8 T cells in Susac syndrome (dated by TCRdb to between 2019 and 2020). Context from the whole study: Repertoire sequencing was used to test whether CD8+ T cell activation and differentiation in Susac syndrome was antigen driven. Clonality of the CD8+ T cell repertoire was compared between more than 9 healthy donors, roughly 14 Susac syndrome patients and some 15 multiple sclerosis patients. Results the study describes overall, beyond this receptor: The study acknowledged that relatively few individuals were included in the TCR sequencing and HLA analysis.

Per the germline V gene, MGHRA is the CDR1 and YSYEKL is the CDR2. The CDR3 spans 18 residues, from the cysteine through the phenylalanine. The sequence is cut down to CDR3 DNA, 54 bases in frame from base 1. V is pared back by 4 bases and J by 0 bases, with 18 bases lying between the germline termini. RNA was extracted using the RNeasy kit, and about 0.5 to 1 ug of the RNA was reverse transcribed with random hexamers. The immunoSEQ multiplex PCR assay, which covers 54 Vbeta and 13 Jbeta segments, was used to amplify TCR beta CDR3 regions. PCR amplification bias was corrected by using a synthetic template baseline for primer optimization and computational correction. The original pipeline was this. Reads were annotated to V, D and J genes according to IMGT and were analyzed with immunoSEQ Analyzer, with only productive sequences retained. Clonality was calculated as one minus the Shannon entropy normalized by log2 of the number of productive unique sequences. For each patient and control, public and private clones were evaluated among the 100 most prevalent clones. Clones were defined as Susac-specific when absent from the healthy and MS cohorts, from roughly 1,000 published viral clones and from other ImmuneACCESS disease sequences. Using fastp trimming at Q25 and MiXCR clonotype assembly, TCRdb reanalyzed the public sequencing data and kept in-frame beta chains. When rows share a CDR3 protein, they turn into one entry using the most common DNA and genes. The V and J calls, along with clone size, are taken from TCRdb and not from the paper's own processing. For this sample there are a few hundred thousand distinct CDR3 sequences; around 91% appear just once. The ten largest clones take up under 0.2% of the sample.

Peripheral blood CD8+ and CD4+ T cells from healthy donors, Susac syndrome patients and multiple sclerosis patients were profiled using high-throughput TCR beta sequencing. Multiple sclerosis controls were treatment-naive patients with stable or active relapsing-remitting disease fulfilling revised McDonald criteria. CD8+ TEMRA cells were enriched by FACS, while bulk CD8+ and CD4+ T cells were purified by magnetic negative isolation. Blood was drawn into EDTA tubes, processed within 24 hours, and PBMCs were isolated by density gradient centrifugation. PBMCs destined for TCR sequencing were cryopreserved in liquid nitrogen and later thawed in a 37 °C water bath. Purity of sorted or isolated CD4+, CD8+ and CD8+ TEMRA cells was at least 90%.

The chain employs TRBV4-1 and TRBJ2-2; a tentative D call is TRBD1 (7 bases match). What was sequenced was CD8+ T cells from PBMCs. This TCR was sampled from a human donor with multiple sclerosis. The CDR3 region has the sequence CASSPPGAGTANTGELFF. The DNA sequence is as follows: TGCGCCAGCAGCCCCCCGGGGGCCGGGACAGCGAACACCGGGGAGCTGTTTTTT.